This passage covers 9 T cell receptor beta chains from one sample sequenced in a study of shared clonotypes between healthy human individuals. The method was immunoSEQ multiplex PCR; TCRdb's version includes in-frame clones alone and lacks a portion of them. The sample has 400,000 to 500,000 clones, over 60% seen once. The sequencing sample was made of PBMCs. The receptors shown here come from a woman aged 40 to 50 in good health. Some clones in this sample may be carry-over from other donors' samples.

This clone has only a few counts. The V and J genes are TRBV6-1 and TRBJ2-5; TRBD1 matches at 9 bases. Near its end, the DNA agrees better with TRBJ2-7, so the J call may be wrong. Germline CDR1 is MNHNS and CDR2 is SASEGT. This CDR3 comprises 15 residues. CDR3 residues: CATHLRDRETYEQYF. As DNA, the CDR3 is TGTGCCACGCACCTCCGGGACAGGGAAACCTACGAGCAGTACTTC.

In its sample, this clone was seen a few times. V and J are TRBV18 and TRBJ1-1, with 8 bases that match TRBD1. The CDR3 loop spans 15 amino acids. After removal of 1 base from V and 11 bases from J, the junction contained 12 bases not matched to a gene. Germline assignment: CDR1 KGHSH and CDR2 LQKENI. In DNA form, the CDR3 reads TGTGCCAGCTCACCACGAGGACAGGGTCCCCCCAGCGCTTTCTTT. This gives the protein CASSPRGQGPPSAFF.

The genes are TRBV4-1 and TRBJ2-5; 8 positions agree with TRBD2. Germline CDR1 and CDR2: MGHRA and YSYEKL. The CDR3 is 13 residues long. The V segment lost 1 base and the J segment 11 bases; nucleotides outside the gene matches: 6. Written as DNA, the CDR3 is TGCGCCAGCAGCCAAGCGGGAGGGAGAGAGCAGTACTTC. It encodes CASSQAGGREQYF.

About this clone: Other nucleotide sequences in the sample specify the same CDR3. This CDR3 reads CASSGGETQYF. The CDR3 nucleotides read TGTGCCAGCAGTGGTGGGGAGACCCAGTACTTC. The chain employs TRBV2 and TRBJ2-5; D gene uncertain. V was shortened by 4 bases and J by 5 bases, with 5 bases between the two germline ends. This CDR3 is 11 amino acids long. Germline V gene data show CDR1 as SNHLY and CDR2 as FYNNEI.

The chain couples TRBV6-5 to TRBJ1-1, with 11 nucleotides matching TRBD1. Germline CDR1 MNHEY, CDR2 SVGAGI. The junction had 3 bases not matched to a gene; V was cut back by 0 bases and J by 6 bases. The CDR3 runs 15 residues. DNA for the CDR3: TGTGCCAGCAGTTACTCTCCGGGACAGGGGGCTGAAGCTTTCTTT. This translates into CASSYSPGQGAEAFF.

V usage is TRBV5-4 and J usage is TRBJ2-2, with a tentative D call TRBD2 (8 bases). CDR1 is SGHNT and CDR2 is YYREEE in the germline V gene (reference sequence). Deletions cut 3 bases from V and 5 bases from J, with 20 bases between. This CDR3 region has 17 residues. CDR3 nucleotide sequence: TGTGCCAGCAGCTACGAACTAGCGGCAGGGGGGACCGGGGAGCTGTTTTTT. Its protein product is CASSYELAAGGTGELFF.

This chain links TRBV30 with TRBJ1-4, with 8 nucleotides matching TRBD1. This CDR3 has 14 residues. V lost 7 bases, J lost 4 bases, and 8 bases stayed unmatched. Germline V gives CDR1 GTSNPN, CDR2 SVGIG (reference sequence). CDR3 loop: CASSGGSFNEKLFF. The CDR3 bases are TGTGCCTCGTCAGGGGGCTCTTTTAATGAAAAACTGTTTTTT.

V usage is TRBV7-9 and J usage is TRBJ2-2; D is uncertain. The CDR3 consists of 15 residues. Germline CDR1 SEHNR, CDR2 FQNEAQ (reference sequence). V lost 5 bases and J lost 6, with 16 bases in between. DNA for the CDR3: TGTGCCAGCAGCCGAAGATTGGTTTTTCCCGGGGAGCTGTTTTTT. Residues: CASSRRLVFPGELFF.

The chain combines TRBV5-4 with TRBJ2-3; 8 bases are a match to TRBD2. The germline gives CDR1 SGHNT, CDR2 YYREEE (reference sequence). The CDR3 is 15 amino acids. With 4 bases clipped from V and 2 bases from J, the junction kept 6 bases outside the gene matches. The CDR3 here is CASSAGLEVTDTQYF. In nucleotides, the CDR3 is TGTGCCAGCAGCGCGGGACTAGAAGTCACAGATACGCAGTATTTT.